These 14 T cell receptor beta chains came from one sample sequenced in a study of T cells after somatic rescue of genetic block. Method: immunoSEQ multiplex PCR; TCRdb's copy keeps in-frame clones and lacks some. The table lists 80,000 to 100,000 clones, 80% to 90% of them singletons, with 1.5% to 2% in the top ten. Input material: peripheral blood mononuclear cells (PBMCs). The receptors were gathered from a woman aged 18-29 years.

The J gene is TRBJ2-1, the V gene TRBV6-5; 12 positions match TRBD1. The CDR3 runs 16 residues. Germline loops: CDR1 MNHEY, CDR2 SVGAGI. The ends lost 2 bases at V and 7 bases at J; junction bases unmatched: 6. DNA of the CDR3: TGTGCCAGCAGTTACGGGGGACAGGGGGCGCGTAATGAGCAGTTCTTC. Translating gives CASSYGGQGARNEQFF.

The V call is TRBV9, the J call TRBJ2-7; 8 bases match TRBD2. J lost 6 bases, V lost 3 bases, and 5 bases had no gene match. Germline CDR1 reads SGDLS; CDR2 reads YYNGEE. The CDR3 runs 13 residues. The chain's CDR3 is CASSAGLAGEQYF. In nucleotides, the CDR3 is TGTGCCAGCAGCGCAGGACTAGCTGGCGAGCAGTACTTC.

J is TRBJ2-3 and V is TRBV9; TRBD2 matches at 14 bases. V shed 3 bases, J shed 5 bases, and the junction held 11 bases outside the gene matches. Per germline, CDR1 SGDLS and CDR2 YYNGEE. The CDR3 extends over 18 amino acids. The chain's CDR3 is CASSAGTSGRGFGDTQYF. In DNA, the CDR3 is TGTGCCAGCAGCGCTGGGACTAGCGGGAGAGGGTTCGGAGATACGCAGTATTTT.

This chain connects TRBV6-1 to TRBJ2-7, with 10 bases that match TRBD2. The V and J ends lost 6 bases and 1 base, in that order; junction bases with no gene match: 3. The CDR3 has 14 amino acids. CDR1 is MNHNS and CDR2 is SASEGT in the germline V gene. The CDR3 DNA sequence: TGTGCCAGCAGACCTAGCGGGAGTTCCTACGAGCAGTACTTC. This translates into CASRPSGSSYEQYF.

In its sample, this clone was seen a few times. The CDR3 DNA follows: TGCGCCAGCAGCCAAGATTGGAGGGGCGGTGAAAAACTGTTTTTT. Its protein product is CASSQDWRGGEKLFF. The chain is built from TRBV4-3 and TRBJ1-4, with D maybe TRBD1 (5 bases). Germline-derived CDR1 and CDR2 are LGHNA and YSLEER. V was pared by 0 bases and J by 7 bases, with 12 bases between. The CDR3 covers 15 residues.

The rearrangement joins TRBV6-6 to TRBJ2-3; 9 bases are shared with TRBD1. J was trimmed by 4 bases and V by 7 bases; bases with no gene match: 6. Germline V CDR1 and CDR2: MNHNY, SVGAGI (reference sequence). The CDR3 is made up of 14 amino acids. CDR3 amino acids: CASTLGTGSDTQYF. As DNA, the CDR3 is TGTGCCAGCACCCTGGGGACAGGGTCAGATACGCAGTATTTT.

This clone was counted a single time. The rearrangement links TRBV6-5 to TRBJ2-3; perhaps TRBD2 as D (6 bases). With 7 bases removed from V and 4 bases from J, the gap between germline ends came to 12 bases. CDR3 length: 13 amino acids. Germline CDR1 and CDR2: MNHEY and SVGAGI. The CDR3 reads CASKPPGADTQYF. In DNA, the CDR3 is TGTGCCAGCAAGCCCCCGGGGGCAGATACGCAGTATTTT.

The CDR3 nucleotides are TGCGCCAGCAGCCAAGTCAGGATTGCTGGGCCCCAGCATTTT. Translated: CASSQVRIAGPQHF. The rearrangement joins TRBV4-1 to TRBJ1-5, with no clear D. The V end was cut by 1 base, the J end by 9 bases, with 13 bases between. Germline V lookup: CDR1 MGHRA, CDR2 YSYEKL. The CDR3 spans 14 residues.

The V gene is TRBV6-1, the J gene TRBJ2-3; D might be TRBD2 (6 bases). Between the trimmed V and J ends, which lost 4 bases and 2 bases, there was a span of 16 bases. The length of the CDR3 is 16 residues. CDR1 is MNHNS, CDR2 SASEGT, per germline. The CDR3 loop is CASSGEGGNPTDTQYF. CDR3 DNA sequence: TGTGCCAGCAGTGGCGAGGGAGGAAACCCCACAGATACGCAGTATTTT.

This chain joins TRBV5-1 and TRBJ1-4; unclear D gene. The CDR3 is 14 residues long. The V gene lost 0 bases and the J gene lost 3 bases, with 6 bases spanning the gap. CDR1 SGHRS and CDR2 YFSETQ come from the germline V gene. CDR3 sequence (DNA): TGCGCCAGCAGCTTGGACAGACCTAATGAAAAACTGTTTTTT. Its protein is CASSLDRPNEKLFF. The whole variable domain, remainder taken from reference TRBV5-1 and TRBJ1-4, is KAGVTQTPRYLIKTRGQQVTLSCSPISGHRSVSWYQQTPGQGLQFLFEYFSETQRNKGNFPGRFSGRQFSNSRSEMNVSTLELGDSALYLCASSLDRPNEKLFFGSGTQLSVL.

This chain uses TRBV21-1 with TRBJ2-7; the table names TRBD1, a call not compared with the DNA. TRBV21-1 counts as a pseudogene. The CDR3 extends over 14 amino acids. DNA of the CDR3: TGTGCCAGCAGCAATGGGGACAGGACCTACGAGCAGTACTTC. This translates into CASSNGDRTYEQYF.

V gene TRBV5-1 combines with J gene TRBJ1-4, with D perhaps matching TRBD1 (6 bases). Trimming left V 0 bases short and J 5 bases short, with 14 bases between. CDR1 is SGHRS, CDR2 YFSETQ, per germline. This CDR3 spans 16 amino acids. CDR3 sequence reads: CASSLGYGGPNEKLFF. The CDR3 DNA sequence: TGCGCCAGCAGCTTGGGGTACGGGGGGCCCAATGAAAAACTGTTTTTT.

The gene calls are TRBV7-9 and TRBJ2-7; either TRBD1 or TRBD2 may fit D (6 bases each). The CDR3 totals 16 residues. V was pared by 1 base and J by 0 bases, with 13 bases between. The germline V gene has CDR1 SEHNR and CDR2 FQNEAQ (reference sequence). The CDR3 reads CASSLGGAGSSYEQYF. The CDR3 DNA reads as TGTGCCAGCAGCTTAGGGGGGGCAGGATCCTCCTACGAGCAGTACTTC.

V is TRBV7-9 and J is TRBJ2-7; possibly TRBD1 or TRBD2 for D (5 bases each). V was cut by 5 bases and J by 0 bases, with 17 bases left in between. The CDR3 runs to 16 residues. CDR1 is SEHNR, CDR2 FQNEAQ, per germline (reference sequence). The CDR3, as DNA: TGTGCCAGCAGCGCCTTCGGGGCGGACCACTCCTACGAGCAGTACTTC. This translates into CASSAFGADHSYEQYF. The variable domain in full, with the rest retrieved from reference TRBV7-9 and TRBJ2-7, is DTGVSQNPRHKITKRGQNVTFRCDPISEHNRLYWYRQTLGQGPEFLTYFQNEAQLEKSRLLSDRFSAERPKGSFSTLEIQRTEQGDSAMYLCASSAFGADHSYEQYFGPGTRLTVT.